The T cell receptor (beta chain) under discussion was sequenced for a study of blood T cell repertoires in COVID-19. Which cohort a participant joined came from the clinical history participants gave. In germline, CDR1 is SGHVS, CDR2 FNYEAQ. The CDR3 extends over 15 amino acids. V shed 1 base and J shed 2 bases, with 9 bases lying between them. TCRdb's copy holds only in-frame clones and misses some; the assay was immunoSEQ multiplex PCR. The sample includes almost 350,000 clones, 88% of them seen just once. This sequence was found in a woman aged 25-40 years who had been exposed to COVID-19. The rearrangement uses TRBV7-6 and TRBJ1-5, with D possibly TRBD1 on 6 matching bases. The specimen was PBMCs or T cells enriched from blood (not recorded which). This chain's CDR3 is CASSLDGGRNQPQHF. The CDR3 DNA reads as TGTGCCAGCAGCTTAGATGGGGGCCGCAATCAGCCCCAGCATTTT.